Presented here are 29 T cell receptor beta chains from one specimen sequenced in a study of CD8 T cells in Susac syndrome. RNA in amounts of roughly 0.5 to 1 ug was reverse transcribed with random hexamers. TCRdb processed the immunoSEQ multiplex PCR reads anew with MiXCR; each CDR3 protein has one entry. Of about 160,000 distinct CDR3 sequences listed, roughly 94% are singletons. What was sequenced was CD4+ T cells from PBMCs. The source is a human donor with multiple sclerosis.

This chain links TRBV29-1 with TRBJ1-3; D not resolved. The CDR3 totals 12 residues. Germline CDR1 is SQVTM and CDR2 is ANQGSEA. V lost 5 bases and J lost 5, with 10 bases in between. As DNA, the CDR3 is TGCAGCGTTAAATACCCCAGAAACACCATATATTTT. It specifies CSVKYPRNTIYF.

This clonotype was counted a single time. The rearrangement uses TRBV7-2 and TRBJ2-7; perhaps TRBD2 as D (5 bases). V shed 4 bases and J shed 7 bases, with 17 bases lying between them. Germline V gene lookup returns CDR1 SGHTA and CDR2 FQGNSA. The CDR3 is 14 residues long. CDR3 in DNA: TGTGCCAGCAGCTCCTTCGGGCCTGGGAGAGAGCAGTACTTC. Its translation is CASSSFGPGREQYF.

CDR3 bases: TGTGCCACCCGAGGGCAAAGCACAGATACGCAGTATTTT. Translation: CATRGQSTDTQYF. The V and J genes are TRBV2 and TRBJ2-3; a possible D gene is TRBD2 (5 bases). The V and J ends lost 10 bases and 0 bases respectively, with 11 bases between them. CDR1 and CDR2 (germline): SNHLY, FYNNEI. The CDR3 loop spans 13 amino acids.

The V call is TRBV5-4, the J call TRBJ2-7; D is possibly TRBD1 or TRBD2 (5 bases each). The CDR3 has 14 residues. Trimming removed 1 base from V and 3 bases from J, with 11 bases in between. Germline V gene data show CDR1 as SGHNT and CDR2 as YYREEE (reference sequence). The CDR3 DNA sequence: TGTGCCAGCAGCTTGTACGGGACCCGCTACGAGCAGTACTTC. It is translated as CASSLYGTRYEQYF. Full variable domain (outside the CDR3, taken from reference TRBV5-4 and TRBJ2-7): ETGVTQSPTHLIKTRGQQVTLRCSSQSGHNTVSWYQQALGQGPQFIFQYYREEENGRGNFPPRFSGLQFPNYSSELNVNALELDDSALYLCASSLYGTRYEQYFGPGTRLTVT.

V is TRBV20-1 and J is TRBJ2-7; D gene uncertain. Per the germline V gene, CDR1 is DFQATT and CDR2 is SNEGSKA (reference sequence). Deletions cut 3 bases from V and 4 bases from J, with 7 bases between. The CDR3 has 11 residues. CDR3 sequence reads: CSASAAYEQYF. In DNA, the CDR3 is TGCAGTGCTAGCGCGGCTTACGAGCAGTACTTC.

The chain is built from TRBV4-1 and TRBJ2-5; D not certain. The V and J ends lost 1 base and 1 base respectively, with 7 bases between them. This CDR3 contains 14 residues. Looked up from germline, CDR1 is MGHRA and CDR2 is YSYEKL. CDR3 sequence (DNA): TGCGCCAGCAGCCAAGCCCCCAGCCAAGAGACCCAGTACTTC. Its translation is CASSQAPSQETQYF.

This clonotype showed up just once. V usage is TRBV6-2 or TRBV6-3 and J usage is TRBJ2-3, with TRBD1 as a possible D gene (6 bases). CDR3 length equals 20 residues. Trimming pared 0 bases from V and 0 bases from J, leaving 22 bases between. Germline CDR1 is MNHEY and CDR2 is SVGEGT. CDR3: CASSYSKVRGRSRSTDTQYF. In nucleotides, the CDR3 is TGTGCCAGCAGTTACTCCAAGGTCAGGGGAAGGTCGAGGAGCACAGATACGCAGTATTTT.

This clonotype is a singleton in its sample. This chain uses TRBV9 with TRBJ1-2; 7 nucleotides align to TRBD1. Germline assignment: CDR1 SGDLS and CDR2 YYNGEE. The CDR3 has 16 amino acids. The V segment lost 0 bases and the J segment 8 bases; nucleotides outside the gene matches: 13. In DNA form, the CDR3 reads TGTGCCAGCAGCGTAGGTGGAGGGGGCGCATCGGGCGGCTACACCTTC. Protein: CASSVGGGGASGGYTF.

The rearrangement uses TRBV30 and TRBJ2-6; TRBD2 aligns across 7 bases. This CDR3 is 16 amino acids long. The J segment lost 2 bases and the V segment lost 2 bases, leaving 6 bases of the junction unmatched. Germline V gene lookup returns CDR1 GTSNPN and CDR2 SVGIG (reference sequence). The CDR3 loop is CAWSISGWAGANVLTF. The DNA for the CDR3 is TGTGCCTGGAGTATTAGCGGGTGGGCTGGGGCCAACGTCCTGACTTTC. The whole variable domain, remainder taken from reference TRBV30 and TRBJ2-6, is SQTIHQWPATLVQPVGSPLSLECTVEGTSNPNLYWYRQAAGRGLQLLFYSVGIGQISSEVPQNLSASRPQDRQFILSSKKLLLSDSGFYLCAWSISGWAGANVLTFGAGSRLTVL.

The chain is built from TRBV3-1 and TRBJ2-7; TRBD2 aligns across 7 bases. The junction had 10 bases not matched to a gene; V was cut back by 4 bases and J by 4 bases. CDR1 is LGHDT, CDR2 YNNKEL, per germline (reference sequence). The CDR3 has 15 residues. Here the CDR3 reads CASSRDGGSPYEQYF. In nucleotides, the CDR3 is TGTGCCAGCAGCCGTGACGGCGGGAGCCCTTACGAGCAGTACTTC.

The count of this clonotype is one. This sequence joins TRBV5-6 and TRBJ1-1; D not certain. The length of the CDR3 is 17 residues. The ends were cut back, 3 bases at V and 1 base at J, with 19 bases in the middle. Germline assignment: CDR1 SGHDT and CDR2 YYEEEE. CDR3 loop: CASSSRPPFRGNTEAFF. The CDR3 bases are TGTGCCAGCAGCTCCCGACCCCCGTTCCGAGGGAACACTGAAGCTTTCTTT.

This clonotype occurred a few times. The genes are TRBV12-3 or TRBV12-4 and TRBJ2-7, with no clear D. With 2 bases removed from V and 1 base from J, the gap between germline ends came to 6 bases. The CDR3 is made up of 13 amino acids. This CDR3 is CASSLLASYEQYF. The CDR3 nucleotides read TGTGCCAGCAGTTTATTGGCTTCCTACGAGCAGTACTTC.

The chain is built from TRBV5-4 and TRBJ1-1, with unresolved D. CDR3 length: 15 amino acids. V lost 0 bases and J lost 1, with 10 bases in between. Per germline, CDR1 SGHNT and CDR2 YYREEE (reference sequence). CDR3 sequence (DNA): TGTGCCAGCAGCTTGGAGGCCGGGCAGAACACTGAAGCTTTCTTT. Translation: CASSLEAGQNTEAFF.

This chain uses TRBV29-1 with TRBJ1-2; TRBD1 matches at 8 bases. CDR3 size: 18 residues. V lost 0 bases to trimming and J lost 5 bases; unmatched junction nucleotides: 17. Germline V gene lookup returns CDR1 SQVTM and CDR2 ANQGSEA. In nucleotides, the CDR3 is TGCAGCGTTGAAGAAGCGGGACAGGTAGTTCTGGGGGATTATGGCTACACCTTC. Its translation is CSVEEAGQVVLGDYGYTF.

V and J are TRBV6-5 and TRBJ2-5; D unresolved. The CDR3 length is 12 residues. V gave up 5 bases and J gave up 4 bases, with 8 bases separating them. Germline CDR1 reads MNHEY; CDR2 reads SVGAGI. The CDR3: CASSQARETQYF. The CDR3 DNA follows: TGTGCCAGCAGTCAGGCTCGAGAGACCCAGTACTTC.

The chain employs TRBV20-1 and TRBJ2-3; D remains unclear. The V and J ends lost 5 bases and 2 bases respectively, with 11 bases between them. The CDR3 length is 13 residues. Germline V gene lookup returns CDR1 DFQATT and CDR2 SNEGSKA (reference sequence). As DNA, the CDR3 is TGCAGTGCTCCCTCGTCCACCACAGATACGCAGTATTTT. It codes for CSAPSSTTDTQYF.

The CDR3 spells CASSKGQDKETQYF. The CDR3 DNA sequence: TGTGCCAGCAGCAAGGGCCAAGATAAAGAGACCCAGTACTTC. The chain links TRBV6-2 or TRBV6-3 to TRBJ2-5; unclear D gene. V was pared by 6 bases and J by 3 bases, with 14 bases between. The CDR3 covers 14 residues. CDR1 is MNHEY, CDR2 SVGEGT, per germline.

The chain employs TRBV28 and TRBJ1-3, with 8 positions matching TRBD1. Trimming at V came to 4 bases and at J to 15 bases, leaving 8 bases not matched to a gene. The length of the CDR3 is 12 residues. Germline loops: CDR1 MDHEN, CDR2 SYDVKM. Here the CDR3 reads CASSSVDRERYF. The CDR3 nucleotides read TGTGCCAGCAGTTCGGTGGACAGGGAACGATATTTT. The variable domain in full, with the rest retrieved from reference TRBV28 and TRBJ1-3, is DVKVTQSSRYLVKRTGEKVFLECVQDMDHENMFWYRQDPGLGLRLIYFSYDVKMKEKGDIPEGYSVSREKKERFSLILESASTNQTSMYLCASSSVDRERYFGEGSWLTVV.

The CDR3 bases are TGTGCCAGCAGTTCGGGGGCCTCTAACTTGGGGCATCAGCCCCAGCATTTT. It yields the protein CASSSGASNLGHQPQHF. This sequence joins TRBV6-2 or TRBV6-3 and TRBJ1-5; D is perhaps TRBD1 (6 bases). V lost 4 bases, J lost 5 bases, and 21 bases lay in between. CDR1 and CDR2 from the germline V gene are MNHEY and SVGEGT. The CDR3 is made up of 17 amino acids.

This clonotype was observed a few times. The chain couples TRBV28 to TRBJ2-2; TRBD2 aligns across 13 bases. The junction had 4 bases not matched to a gene; V was cut back by 5 bases and J by 4 bases. Germline CDR1 and CDR2: MDHEN and SYDVKM. CDR3 length equals 16 residues. The CDR3 DNA reads as TGTGCCAGCAGTCCCGGACTAGCGGGAGTCACCGGGGAGCTGTTTTTT. Residues: CASSPGLAGVTGELFF. Complete variable domain (other parts from reference TRBV28 and TRBJ2-2): DVKVTQSSRYLVKRTGEKVFLECVQDMDHENMFWYRQDPGLGLRLIYFSYDVKMKEKGDIPEGYSVSREKKERFSLILESASTNQTSMYLCASSPGLAGVTGELFFGEGSRLTVL.

V usage is TRBV12-3 or TRBV12-4 and J usage is TRBJ2-7; D is perhaps TRBD2 (7 bases). Trimming cost V 5 bases and J 3 bases, with 17 bases left between them. The length of the CDR3 is 15 residues. CDR3 amino acids: CASSVPGGRIYEQYF. DNA of the CDR3: TGTGCCAGCAGTGTGCCCGGGGGGCGAATCTACGAGCAGTACTTC.

The chain carries TRBV20-1 and TRBJ2-2, with 10 bases matching TRBD2. The CDR3 spans 16 residues. With 1 base clipped from V and 4 bases from J, the junction kept 6 bases outside the gene matches. Germline CDR1 DFQATT, CDR2 SNEGSKA (reference sequence). CDR3 nucleotides: TGCAGTGCTAGAGCGTCCAGCGGGAGGGGCACCGGGGAGCTGTTTTTT. It codes for CSARASSGRGTGELFF.

V gene TRBV29-1 combines with J gene TRBJ1-1; tentatively, D is TRBD1 (6 bases). The V end was cut by 3 bases, the J end by 4 bases, with 9 bases between. The CDR3 runs 12 residues. From germline, CDR1 is SQVTM and CDR2 ANQGSEA. The CDR3 here is CSVDPGVTEAFF. The CDR3 nucleotides read TGCAGCGTTGATCCAGGGGTCACTGAAGCTTTCTTT.

The rearrangement uses TRBV6-6 and TRBJ1-5; 7 bases agree with TRBD1. V shed 2 bases and J 4 bases; nucleotides not matched to a gene: 5. There are 15 residues in the CDR3. Per the germline V gene, CDR1 is MNHNY and CDR2 is SVGAGI (reference sequence). In nucleotides, the CDR3 is TGTGCCAGCAGTTACGTTTCAGGGGGAAATCAGCCCCAGCATTTT. Translated, it gives CASSYVSGGNQPQHF.

Comments on this clonotype: An end of the junction differs from the germline gene, which may be a read error. The genes are TRBV7-9 and TRBJ1-1; no clear D gene. Germline CDR1 and CDR2: SEHNR and FQNEAQ (reference sequence). The CDR3 sequence is 14 residues long. The CDR3 DNA follows: TGTGCCAGCACCTTATCGGGTGAGAACACTGAAGCTTTCTTT. It yields the protein CASTLSGENTEAFF.

The chain links TRBV7-9 to TRBJ1-1; D might be TRBD1 (6 bases). CDR1 is SEHNR, CDR2 FQNEAQ, per germline (reference sequence). Trimming removed 1 base at V and 11 bases at J, with 11 bases between. The CDR3 length is 12 residues. This chain's CDR3 is CASSLGGPVAFF. DNA of the CDR3: TGTGCCAGCAGCTTAGGGGGGCCGGTCGCTTTCTTT.

The rearrangement links TRBV29-1 to TRBJ1-2; D is possibly TRBD1 (6 bases). Germline V CDR1 and CDR2: SQVTM, ANQGSEA. V shed 1 base and J shed 7 bases, with 13 bases lying between them. This CDR3 contains 13 residues. CDR3 region: CSVEAQGRGGYTF. The CDR3 nucleotides are TGCAGCGTTGAAGCCCAGGGGAGGGGTGGCTACACCTTC.

J is TRBJ2-2 and V is TRBV5-8; tentatively, D is TRBD1 (5 bases). Germline CDR1 and CDR2: SGHTS and YDEGEE. Between the trimmed V and J ends, which lost 4 bases and 0 bases, there was a span of 10 bases. CDR3 length: 15 amino acids. CDR3 sequence reads: CASSHDRTNTGELFF. The CDR3 DNA is TGTGCCAGCAGCCACGACAGAACGAACACCGGGGAGCTGTTTTTT.

The genes are TRBV5-1 and TRBJ2-2, with 12 bases identical to TRBD2. This CDR3 is built from 14 residues. The V gene's germline CDR1 is SGHRS and CDR2 YFSETQ. Germline trimming cut 4 bases from V and 13 bases from J; bases unmatched to any gene: 8. The CDR3 DNA follows: TGCGCCAGCAGCATCCCTCTAGCGGGAGGGCCGCTGTTTTTT. This codes for CASSIPLAGGPLFF.